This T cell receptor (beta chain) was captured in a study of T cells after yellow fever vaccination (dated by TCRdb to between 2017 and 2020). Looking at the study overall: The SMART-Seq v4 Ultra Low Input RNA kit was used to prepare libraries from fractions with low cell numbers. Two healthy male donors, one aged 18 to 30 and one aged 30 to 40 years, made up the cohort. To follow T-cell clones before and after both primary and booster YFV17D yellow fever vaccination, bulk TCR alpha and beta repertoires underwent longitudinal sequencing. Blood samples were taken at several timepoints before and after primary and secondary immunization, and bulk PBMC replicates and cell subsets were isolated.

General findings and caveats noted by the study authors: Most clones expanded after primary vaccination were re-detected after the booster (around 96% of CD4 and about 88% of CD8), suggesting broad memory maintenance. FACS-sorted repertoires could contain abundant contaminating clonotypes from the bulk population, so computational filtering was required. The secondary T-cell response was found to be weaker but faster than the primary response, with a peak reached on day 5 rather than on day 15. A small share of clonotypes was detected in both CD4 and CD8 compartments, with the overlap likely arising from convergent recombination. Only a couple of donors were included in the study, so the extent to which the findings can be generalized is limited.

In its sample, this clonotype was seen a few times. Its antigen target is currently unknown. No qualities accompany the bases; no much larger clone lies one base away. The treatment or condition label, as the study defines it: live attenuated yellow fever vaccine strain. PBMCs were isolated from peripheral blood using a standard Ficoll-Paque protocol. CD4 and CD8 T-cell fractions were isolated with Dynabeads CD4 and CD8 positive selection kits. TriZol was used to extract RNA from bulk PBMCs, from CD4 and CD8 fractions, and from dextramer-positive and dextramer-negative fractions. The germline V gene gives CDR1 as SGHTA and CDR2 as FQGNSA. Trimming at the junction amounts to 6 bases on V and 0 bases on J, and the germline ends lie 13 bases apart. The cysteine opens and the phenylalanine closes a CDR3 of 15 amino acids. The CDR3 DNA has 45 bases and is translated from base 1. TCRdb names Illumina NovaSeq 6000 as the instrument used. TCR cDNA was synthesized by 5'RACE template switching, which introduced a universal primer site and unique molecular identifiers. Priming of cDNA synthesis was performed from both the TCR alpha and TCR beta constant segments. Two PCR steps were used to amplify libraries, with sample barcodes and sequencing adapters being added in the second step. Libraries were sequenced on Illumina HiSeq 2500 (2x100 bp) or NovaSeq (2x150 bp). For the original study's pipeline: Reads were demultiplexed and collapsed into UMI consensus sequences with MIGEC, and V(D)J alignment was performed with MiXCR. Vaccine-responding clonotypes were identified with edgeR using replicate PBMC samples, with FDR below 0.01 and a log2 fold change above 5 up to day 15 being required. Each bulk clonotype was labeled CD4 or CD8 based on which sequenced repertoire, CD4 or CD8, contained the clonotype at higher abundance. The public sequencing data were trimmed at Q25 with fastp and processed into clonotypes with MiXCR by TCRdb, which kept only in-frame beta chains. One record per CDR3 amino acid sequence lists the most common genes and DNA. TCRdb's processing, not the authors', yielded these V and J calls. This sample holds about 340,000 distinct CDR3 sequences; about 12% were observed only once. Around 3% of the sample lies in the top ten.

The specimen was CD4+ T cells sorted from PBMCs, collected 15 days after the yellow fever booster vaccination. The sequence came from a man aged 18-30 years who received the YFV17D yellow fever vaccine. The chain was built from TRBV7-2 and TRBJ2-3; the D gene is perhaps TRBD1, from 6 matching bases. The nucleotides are TGTGCCAGCAGGGAGAGGGGGAGTAGCACAGATACGCAGTATTTT. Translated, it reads CASRERGSSTDTQYF.